Presented here are 8 T cell receptor beta chains from one specimen sequenced in a study of blood T cells in healthy people across ages. The second PCR ran about 6 to 12 cycles with a sample-barcoded 5' primer and J-beta primers. TCRdb re-derived calls from the 5' RACE reads in MiXCR, one entry per CDR3 protein. The sample has about 1.1 million distinct CDR3 sequences, 35% to 40% seen once; the top ten hold around 12%. Material: blood. Receptors were obtained from a man aged 18 to 35 in good health.

The chain couples TRBV7-2 to TRBJ2-4, with 7 bases fitting TRBD1. In germline, CDR1 is SGHTA, CDR2 FQGNSA. With V trimmed by 3 bases and J by 15 bases, 5 bases remained unmatched. The CDR3 contains 11 residues. The CDR3 DNA is TGTGCCAGCAGCTTTGACAGGGTTCCGTACTTC. Residues: CASSFDRVPYF. Complete variable domain (other parts from reference TRBV7-2 and TRBJ2-4): GAGVSQSPSNKVTEKGKDVELRCDPISGHTALYWYRQSLGQGLEFLIYFQGNSAPDKSGLPSDRFSAERTGGSVSTLTIQRTQQEDSAVYLCASSFDRVPYFGAGTRLSVL.

This sequence joins TRBV12-3 or TRBV12-4 and TRBJ2-3; D tentatively reads TRBD1 or TRBD2 (6 bases each). CDR3 length: 14 amino acids. V lost 8 bases and J 4 bases, leaving 16 bases between the germline ends. CDR3 in amino acids: CASEGGDKSDTQYF. The CDR3 DNA reads TGTGCCAGCGAGGGCGGGGACAAATCAGATACGCAGTATTTT.

The rearrangement joins TRBV10-3 to TRBJ2-2, with 7 nucleotides matching TRBD2. CDR3 length: 14 amino acids. The germline V gene has CDR1 ENHRY and CDR2 SYGVKD. V lost 7 bases and J lost 5; bases outside the gene matches: 7. The CDR3 sequence is CAIKSGDHTGELFF. In DNA, the CDR3 is TGTGCCATCAAGAGCGGGGACCATACCGGGGAGCTGTTTTTT.

This chain joins TRBV3-1 and TRBJ2-1; TRBD1 might be the D (6 bases). Looked up from germline, CDR1 is LGHDT and CDR2 is YNNKEL (reference sequence). V was clipped by 1 base and J by 12 bases, with 16 bases between them. The CDR3 is 14 amino acids. The CDR3 DNA is TGTGCCAGCAGCCAAGGACCCCAACAGGGCTGGCAGTTCTTC. Translation: CASSQGPQQGWQFF.

The genes are TRBV7-9 and TRBJ1-2; a possible D gene is TRBD1 (5 bases). Germline lookup yields CDR1 SEHNR and CDR2 FQNEAQ (reference sequence). V lost 4 bases and J lost 4, with 19 bases in between. The CDR3 spans 16 residues. The CDR3 bases are TGTGCCAGCAGCTACCCCTCAGGGATAGGCACCTATGGCTACACCTTC. Translating it yields CASSYPSGIGTYGYTF.

The J gene is TRBJ1-2, the V gene TRBV4-3; D is perhaps TRBD1 (5 bases). The germline CDR1 and CDR2 sequences are LGHNA and YSLEER. With 0 bases removed from V and 2 bases from J, the gap between germline ends came to 19 bases. This CDR3 has 18 amino acids. This chain's CDR3 is CASSQDPPLGRDNYGYTF. CDR3 nucleotide sequence: TGCGCCAGCAGCCAAGATCCCCCTCTGGGAAGGGACAACTATGGCTACACCTTC.

V usage is TRBV5-6 and J usage is TRBJ1-1, with 10 nucleotides matching TRBD1. V was clipped by 4 bases and J by 4 bases; unmatched bases: 7. Germline lookup yields CDR1 SGHDT and CDR2 YYEEEE. The CDR3 covers 15 residues. As DNA, the CDR3 is TGTGCCAGCAGCCCCGGGACAGGGGTCCCCACTGAAGCTTTCTTT. Residues: CASSPGTGVPTEAFF.

In this sample, this clonotype turned up a few times. The chain links TRBV5-1 to TRBJ2-3; D is unclear. Germline CDR1 and CDR2: SGHRS and YFSETQ. The ends were cut back, 0 bases at V and 4 bases at J, with 18 bases in the middle. This CDR3 has 17 amino acids. The CDR3 coding sequence is TGCGCCAGCAGCTTGGGGGCGCAGGACGGTATGGCAGATACGCAGTATTTT. It yields the protein CASSLGAQDGMADTQYF.